Shown below are 13 T cell receptor beta chains from a single sample sequenced in a study of beta chain features in type 1 diabetes. Expressed TCRB transcripts were sequenced after all isolated RNA was converted to cDNA. The method was immunoSEQ multiplex PCR; TCRdb's version includes in-frame clones alone and lacks a portion of them. Seen here are 120,000 to 150,000 clones, more than 9% observed once, and the top ten hold less than 1.5%. The sequenced material came from naive CD4+ T cells from blood. These receptors were taken from a young man in good health.

This clone came up a few times. CDR3 loop: CASRAGPSTDTQYF. As DNA, the CDR3 is TGTGCCAGCAGGGCGGGACCCAGCACAGATACGCAGTATTTT. The chain couples TRBV2 to TRBJ2-3; the D gene is possibly TRBD2 (6 bases). V was cut by 6 bases and J by 0 bases, with 10 bases left in between. CDR3 size: 14 residues. Germline V CDR1 and CDR2: SNHLY, FYNNEI.

V gene TRBV4-3 combines with J gene TRBJ1-2; D gene uncertain. CDR3 length: 14 amino acids. V was shortened by 3 bases and J by 4 bases, with 12 bases between the two germline ends. Germline CDR1 is LGHNA and CDR2 is YSLEER. In nucleotides, the CDR3 is TGCGCCAGCAGCCATATTCCCGCGGGCTATGGCTACACCTTC. It specifies CASSHIPAGYGYTF.

The chain recombines TRBV7-2 with TRBJ2-5; TRBD2 might be the D (6 bases). The J call may be wrong; the DNA end is better matched by TRBJ2-7. CDR1 is SGHTA, CDR2 FQGNSA, per germline. This CDR3 is 13 amino acids long. CDR3 region: CASSARLAYEQYF. CDR3 sequence (DNA): TGTGCCAGCAGCGCCCGACTAGCCTACGAGCAGTACTTC.

This chain connects TRBV5-1 to TRBJ2-1; maybe TRBD2 (6 bases). This CDR3 region has 18 residues. The V end was cut by 0 bases, the J end by 3 bases, with 19 bases between. CDR1 and CDR2 (germline): SGHRS, YFSETQ. The CDR3 DNA follows: TGCGCCAGCAGCTTGGTGTCCATGGCGGGGAGTGGCTACAATGAGCAGTTCTTC. Translated, it gives CASSLVSMAGSGYNEQFF.

The rearrangement uses TRBV7-2 and TRBJ2-7; perhaps TRBD1 as D (6 bases). V was trimmed by 5 bases and J by 0 bases, leaving 17 bases between them. CDR1 and CDR2 from the germline V gene are SGHTA and FQGNSA. The CDR3 has 16 amino acids. The CDR3 loop is CASSPKQGQSSYEQYF. Here the CDR3 DNA reads TGTGCCAGCAGCCCAAAGCAGGGGCAGAGCTCCTACGAGCAGTACTTC.

This clone was counted a few times. The chain carries TRBV27 and TRBJ2-5, with 9 bases matching TRBD2. The germline V gene has CDR1 MNHEY and CDR2 SMNVEV (reference sequence). CDR3 length: 15 residues. V gave up 5 bases and J gave up 0 bases; unmatched junction bases: 4. The CDR3 DNA follows: TGTGCCAGCAGTCTGTCTAGCGGGGACCAAGAGACCCAGTACTTC. The encoded protein is CASSLSSGDQETQYF.

The sample holds a few counts of this clone. The rearrangement links TRBV10-1 to TRBJ2-3; 9 bases align to TRBD1. J lost 1 base, V lost 6 bases, and 2 bases had no gene match. The germline V gene has CDR1 WNHNN and CDR2 SYGVQD (reference sequence). The CDR3 is made up of 14 amino acids. The CDR3 here is CASRRDRGTDTQYF. CDR3 nucleotides: TGCGCCAGCAGAAGGGACAGGGGCACAGATACGCAGTATTTT.

This clone was counted a few times. The J gene is TRBJ2-7, the V gene TRBV7-2; tentative D call: TRBD1 (6 bases). Germline loops: CDR1 SGHTA, CDR2 FQGNSA. The CDR3 consists of 15 residues. V was trimmed by 1 base and J by 1 base, leaving 11 bases between them. DNA of the CDR3: TGTGCCAGCAGCTTAGAGGACAGTCTTTCCTACGAGCAGTACTTC. This encodes CASSLEDSLSYEQYF.

The rearrangement joins TRBV18 to TRBJ1-6; D gene ambiguous. Germline assignment: CDR1 KGHSH and CDR2 LQKENI. This CDR3 is built from 12 residues. V was cut by 5 bases and J by 6 bases, with 5 bases left in between. The chain's CDR3 is CASSVVNSPLHF. In DNA, the CDR3 is TGTGCCAGCTCAGTAGTTAATTCACCCCTCCACTTT. The whole variable domain, remainder taken from reference TRBV18 and TRBJ1-6, is NAGVMQNPRHLVRRRGQEARLRCSPMKGHSHVYWYRQLPEEGLKFMVYLQKENIIDESGMPKERFSAEFPKEGPSILRIQQVVRGDSAAYFCASSVVNSPLHFGNGTRLTVT.

This clone was seen more than once but under ten times. The V gene is TRBV4-2, the J gene TRBJ2-5; 14 bases are shared with TRBD2. The CDR3 runs to 18 residues. Germline V gene data show CDR1 as LGHNA and CDR2 as YNFKEQ. J was trimmed by 3 bases and V by 2 bases; bases with no gene match: 8. The CDR3 is CASSQNGLAGGLEETQYF. The DNA of the CDR3 is TGTGCCAGCAGCCAAAATGGACTAGCGGGGGGATTGGAAGAGACCCAGTACTTC.

CDR3 protein: CASSIGQDYEQYF. CDR3 bases: TGTGCCAGCAGCATCGGACAAGACTACGAGCAGTACTTC. V gene TRBV7-3 combines with J gene TRBJ2-7; tentatively, D is TRBD1 (5 bases). V was shortened by 5 bases and J by 3 bases, with 11 bases between the two germline ends. From germline, CDR1 is SGHTA and CDR2 FQGTGA. The CDR3 has 13 amino acids.

This clone showed up just a few times. J is TRBJ1-2 and V is TRBV28; TRBD1 is a possible D gene (5 bases). CDR1 MDHEN and CDR2 SYDVKM come from the germline V gene. This CDR3 spans 15 amino acids. V lost 4 bases, J lost 2 bases, and 14 bases lay in between. CDR3: CASSSVRTGNYGYTF. For the CDR3, the DNA is TGTGCCAGCAGTTCAGTCAGAACAGGCAACTATGGCTACACCTTC.

Only a few counts were recorded for this clone. This chain uses TRBV6-6 with TRBJ1-2, with a tentative D call TRBD1 (5 bases). Germline V gene lookup returns CDR1 MNHNY and CDR2 SVGAGI (reference sequence). V lost 11 bases, J lost 2 bases, and 12 bases lay in between. The CDR3 contains 12 residues. Written as DNA, the CDR3 is TGTGCCTTACGAGACAGCAACTATGGCTACACCTTC. It yields the protein CALRDSNYGYTF.